This note documents a single T cell receptor (beta chain) sequence. How the authors handled the data: Nucleated cell counts were estimated from reference gene primer amplification. TCRdb's copy holds only in-frame clones and misses some; the assay was immunoSEQ multiplex PCR. The DNA was the basis for D and trimming; V, J and clone size are from that table. The sample has hundreds of thousands of clones, roughly 85% seen once. These data belong to a study of blood T cell repertoires in COVID-19. Study-wide background: Whether acute or convalescent, the COVID-19 samples came from the United States, Italy and Spain.

The germline V gene encodes CDR1 MNHEY and CDR2 SVGAGI. V lost 5 bases and J 0 bases, leaving 8 bases between the germline ends. The CDR3 is made up of 14 amino acids. V usage is TRBV6-5 and J usage is TRBJ1-3; no reliable D call. The source material was peripheral blood. The receptor was derived from a woman in her twenties or thirties with active or convalescent COVID-19. CDR3 nucleotide sequence: TGTGCCAGCAGTCAACTCCTCTCTGGAAACACCATATATTTT. Its translation: CASSQLLSGNTIYF.